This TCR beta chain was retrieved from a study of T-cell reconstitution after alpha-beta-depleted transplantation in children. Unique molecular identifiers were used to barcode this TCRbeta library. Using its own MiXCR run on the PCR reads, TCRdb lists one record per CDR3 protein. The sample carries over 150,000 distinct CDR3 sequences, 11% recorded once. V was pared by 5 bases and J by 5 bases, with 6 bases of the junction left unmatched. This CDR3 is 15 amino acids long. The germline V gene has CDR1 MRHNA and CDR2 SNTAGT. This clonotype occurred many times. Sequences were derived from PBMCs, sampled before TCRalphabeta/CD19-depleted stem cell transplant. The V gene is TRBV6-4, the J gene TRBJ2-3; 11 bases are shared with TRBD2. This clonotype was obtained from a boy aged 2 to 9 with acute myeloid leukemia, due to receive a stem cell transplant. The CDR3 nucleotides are TGTGCCAGCAGTCCCACTAGCGGGGGAGGAGATACGCAGTATTTT. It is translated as CASSPTSGGGDTQYF.